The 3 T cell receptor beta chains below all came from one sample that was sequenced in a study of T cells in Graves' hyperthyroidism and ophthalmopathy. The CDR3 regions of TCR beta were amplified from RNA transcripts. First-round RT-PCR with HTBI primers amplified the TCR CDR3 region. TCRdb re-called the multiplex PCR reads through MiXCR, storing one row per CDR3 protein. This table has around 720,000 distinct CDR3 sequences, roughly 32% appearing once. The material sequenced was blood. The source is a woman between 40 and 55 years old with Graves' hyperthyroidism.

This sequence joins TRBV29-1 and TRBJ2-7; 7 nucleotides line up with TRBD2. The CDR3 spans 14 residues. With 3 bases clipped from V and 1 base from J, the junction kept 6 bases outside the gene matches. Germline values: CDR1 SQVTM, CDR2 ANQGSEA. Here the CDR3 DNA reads TGCAGCGTTGACAGCGGGACTGATTCCTACGAGCAGTACTTC. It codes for CSVDSGTDSYEQYF.

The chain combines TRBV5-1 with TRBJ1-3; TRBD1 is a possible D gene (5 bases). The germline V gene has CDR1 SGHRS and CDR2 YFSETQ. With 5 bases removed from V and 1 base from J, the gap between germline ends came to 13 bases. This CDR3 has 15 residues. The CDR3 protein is CASSWAPGSGNTIYF. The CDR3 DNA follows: TGCGCCAGCAGTTGGGCCCCAGGGTCTGGAAACACCATATATTTT.

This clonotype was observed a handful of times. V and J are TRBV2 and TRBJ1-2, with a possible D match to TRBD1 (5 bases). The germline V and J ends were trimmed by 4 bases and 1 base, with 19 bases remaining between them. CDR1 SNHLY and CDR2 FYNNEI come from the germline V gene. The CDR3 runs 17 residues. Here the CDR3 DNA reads TGTGCCAGCAGTGGGGGGACCCTAAGGCGGTATAACTATGGCTACACCTTC. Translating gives CASSGGTLRRYNYGYTF.